The 22 T cell receptor beta chains below all came from one sample that was sequenced in a study of long-term antiretroviral therapy in people with HIV. They ran version v3.0 of the immunoSEQ assay at survey level. Profiled with immunoSEQ multiplex PCR; TCRdb holds only in-frame clones, not every one. The table has 20,000 to 30,000 clones, 70% to 90% seen once. The input for sequencing was unsorted PBMCs, taken 1.9 years after starting antiretroviral therapy. The receptor source for this set is a woman aged 30 to 39 with HIV.

The rearrangement joins TRBV2 to TRBJ1-1; no reliable D call. The CDR3 totals 10 residues. Deletions cut 8 bases from V and 6 bases from J, with 7 bases between. Germline lookup yields CDR1 SNHLY and CDR2 FYNNEI. DNA for the CDR3: TGTGCCAGCCGGGCCCCTGAAGCTTTCTTT. It yields the protein CASRAPEAFF.

J is TRBJ2-1 and V is TRBV11-2; 7 bases are a match to TRBD2. The CDR3 is made up of 15 amino acids. CDR1 is SGHAT, CDR2 FQNNGV, per germline. The ends lost 3 bases at V and 8 bases at J; junction bases unmatched: 10. In DNA form, the CDR3 reads TGTGCCAGCAGCTTTCGTGGGAGGGACTGGGATGAGCAGTTCTTC. It codes for CASSFRGRDWDEQFF.

The chain joins TRBV5-1 to TRBJ1-3; no clear D gene. There are 16 residues in the CDR3. Germline assignment: CDR1 SGHRS and CDR2 YFSETQ. V shed 2 bases and J shed 0 bases, with 12 bases lying between them. DNA for the CDR3: TGCGCCAGCAGCTTAGGGCGGCAGCCCTCTGGAAACACCATATATTTT. Amino acids: CASSLGRQPSGNTIYF. The variable domain in full, with the rest retrieved from reference TRBV5-1 and TRBJ1-3, is KAGVTQTPRYLIKTRGQQVTLSCSPISGHRSVSWYQQTPGQGLQFLFEYFSETQRNKGNFPGRFSGRQFSNSRSEMNVSTLELGDSALYLCASSLGRQPSGNTIYFGEGSWLTVV.

This clone appeared once. The chain uses TRBV6-6 and TRBJ1-1; D may be TRBD1 (5 bases). Germline CDR1 reads MNHNY; CDR2 reads SVGAGI (reference sequence). The germline V and J ends were trimmed by 4 bases and 4 bases, with 13 bases remaining between them. CDR3 length equals 14 residues. This CDR3 is CASSSLGTGTEAFF. The CDR3 bases are TGTGCCAGCAGTTCGCTGGGGACGGGCACTGAAGCTTTCTTT.

The chain joins TRBV30 to TRBJ1-5, with 7 nucleotides matching TRBD1. CDR1 is GTSNPN, CDR2 SVGIG, per germline (reference sequence). J lost 3 bases, V lost 2 bases, and 4 bases had no gene match. This CDR3 has 14 residues. CDR3 in DNA: TGTGCCTGGAGTACAGGGGCCTACAATCAGCCCCAGCATTTT. It translates to CAWSTGAYNQPQHF. The variable domain in full, completed from reference TRBV30 and TRBJ1-5, reads SQTIHQWPATLVQPVGSPLSLECTVEGTSNPNLYWYRQAAGRGLQLLFYSVGIGQISSEVPQNLSASRPQDRQFILSSKKLLLSDSGFYLCAWSTGAYNQPQHFGDGTRLSIL.

The J gene is TRBJ1-2, the V gene TRBV5-6; D is perhaps TRBD1 (5 bases). CDR1 is SGHDT, CDR2 YYEEEE, per germline. This CDR3 is 14 amino acids long. The V end lost 2 bases, the J end lost 2 bases, and 10 bases lay between the germline ends. The CDR3 spells CASSFETENYGYTF. CDR3 nucleotides: TGTGCCAGCAGCTTCGAGACAGAAAACTATGGCTACACCTTC.

This chain uses TRBV11-2 with TRBJ1-2; TRBD1 matches 10 bases. This CDR3 comprises 14 residues. Germline assignment: CDR1 SGHAT and CDR2 FQNNGV. The J segment lost 9 bases and the V segment lost 5 bases, leaving 9 bases of the junction unmatched. The CDR3 sequence: CASSKAGTGESYTF. The CDR3 DNA sequence: TGTGCCAGCAGCAAAGCCGGGACAGGGGAGAGCTACACCTTC.

This clone was seen only a few times. The chain links TRBV20-1 to TRBJ1-2; 9 positions match TRBD1. Unmatched junction bases numbered 5, after V lost 8 bases and J lost 13 bases. The CDR3 has 9 residues. CDR1 is DFQATT, CDR2 SNEGSKA, per germline (reference sequence). The CDR3 DNA follows: TGCAGTAGCGGACAGGGGCCCACCTTC. This sequence encodes CSSGQGPTF.

V usage is TRBV2 and J usage is TRBJ2-7; 8 nucleotides line up with TRBD1. Germline lookup yields CDR1 SNHLY and CDR2 FYNNEI. Losses at the gene ends were 7 bases for V and 11 bases for J; bases not matched to a gene: 10. This CDR3 comprises 12 residues. CDR3 protein: CASNGAGGAKYF. The CDR3 nucleotides read TGTGCCAGCAATGGGGCAGGGGGCGCGAAGTACTTC.

J is TRBJ2-5 and V is TRBV2; 12 positions agree with TRBD2. CDR1 is SNHLY, CDR2 FYNNEI, per germline. The length of the CDR3 is 14 residues. V was pared by 6 bases and J by 7 bases, with 6 bases of the junction left unmatched. The CDR3 is CASRRTSGEGTQYF. In DNA form, the CDR3 reads TGTGCCAGCAGGCGGACTAGCGGGGAAGGGACCCAGTACTTC.

The chain is built from TRBV2 and TRBJ1-2; no clear D gene. V lost 7 bases to trimming and J lost 6 bases, with 15 bases between them. Per germline, CDR1 SNHLY and CDR2 FYNNEI. This CDR3 has 13 residues. The CDR3 is CASNGDPRHGYTF. The DNA for the CDR3 is TGTGCCAGCAATGGGGATCCCCGCCATGGCTACACCTTC.

The chain links TRBV19 to TRBJ1-4; TRBD1 matches 8 bases. CDR1 and CDR2 (germline): LNHDA, SQIVND (reference sequence). The CDR3 consists of 15 residues. Germline trimming cut 8 bases from V and 8 bases from J; bases unmatched to any gene: 13. The CDR3 region is CASRFAGTGGEKLFF. The CDR3 bases are TGTGCCAGTCGGTTCGCCGGGACAGGCGGAGAAAAACTGTTTTTT.

The rearrangement joins TRBV29-1 to TRBJ2-2; D not certain. In germline, CDR1 is SQVTM, CDR2 ANQGSEA. Deletions cut 0 bases from V and 10 bases from J, with 18 bases between. CDR3 size: 15 residues. CDR3 residues: CSVEDMGPLGPELFF. The CDR3 nucleotides read TGCAGCGTTGAAGATATGGGCCCGCTCGGCCCGGAGCTGTTTTTT.

The CDR3 coding sequence is TGTGCCAGCAGTCCCCTAGCGGGGCTAGCCTACGAGCAGTACTTC. The encoded protein is CASSPLAGLAYEQYF. The chain is built from TRBV6-4 and TRBJ2-7, with 9 bases lining up with TRBD2. The CDR3 is made up of 15 amino acids. Germline V gene data show CDR1 as MRHNA and CDR2 as SNTAGT. V trimming: 5 bases; J trimming: 2 bases; junction bases outside the gene matches: 7.

The chain employs TRBV18 and TRBJ2-5; D is uncertain. Trimming took 3 bases from V and 1 from J, leaving 6 bases between them. Germline V CDR1 and CDR2: KGHSH, LQKENI. CDR3 length: 13 amino acids. CDR3 nucleotide sequence: TGTGCCAGCTCACCGGGGATCCAAGAGACCCAGTACTTC. It specifies CASSPGIQETQYF.

This rearrangement joins TRBV29-1 to TRBJ1-1, with D maybe TRBD1 (5 bases). The CDR3 has 13 residues. V was trimmed by 7 bases and J by 5 bases, leaving 17 bases between them. CDR1 is SQVTM, CDR2 ANQGSEA, per germline. The CDR3 loop is CSADGRKGTEAFF. CDR3 in DNA: TGCAGCGCTGATGGGAGGAAGGGGACTGAAGCTTTCTTT.

The chain combines TRBV9 with TRBJ2-1; D could derive from TRBD1 or TRBD2 (5 bases each). CDR3 length: 11 residues. Germline CDR1 and CDR2: SGDLS and YYNGEE. V lost 7 bases and J lost 4, with 6 bases in between. The CDR3 loop is CASGGYNEQFF. The CDR3 DNA reads TGTGCCAGCGGGGGTTACAATGAGCAGTTCTTC.

The chain has TRBV27 and TRBJ1-1; D is undetermined. V lost 2 bases and J lost 5, with 9 bases in between. Per the germline V gene, CDR1 is MNHEY and CDR2 is SMNVEV (reference sequence). The CDR3 is 13 amino acids. DNA of the CDR3: TGTGCCAGCAGTTTAATGGTCGGGACTGAAGCTTTCTTT. It yields the protein CASSLMVGTEAFF.

The V call is TRBV13, the J call TRBJ1-1; TRBD1 is a possible D gene (5 bases). Trimming removed 1 base at V and 1 base at J, with 13 bases between. The CDR3 contains 16 residues. Germline V gene data show CDR1 as PRHDT and CDR2 as FYEKMQ (reference sequence). The CDR3 region is CASSLEGRTKNTEAFF. The CDR3 region has the DNA TGTGCCAGCAGCTTAGAGGGACGGACAAAGAACACTGAAGCTTTCTTT.

This sequence joins TRBV27 and TRBJ2-2; D not resolved. Per germline, CDR1 MNHEY and CDR2 SMNVEV (reference sequence). The length of the CDR3 is 16 residues. V lost 2 bases and J lost 0, with 10 bases in between. This CDR3 is CASSLAYLANTGELFF. DNA of the CDR3: TGTGCCAGCAGTTTAGCCTACTTAGCGAACACCGGGGAGCTGTTTTTT.

The CDR3 DNA sequence: TGTGCCAGCAGCATCCGGGACAGGGGCTCTGGAAACACCATATATTTT. It encodes CASSIRDRGSGNTIYF. The chain joins TRBV5-4 to TRBJ1-3; 10 nucleotides match TRBD1. This CDR3 spans 16 amino acids. Per germline, CDR1 SGHNT and CDR2 YYREEE (reference sequence). V dropped 4 bases and J dropped 0; count of bases not matched to a gene: 4. Full variable domain (outside the CDR3, taken from reference TRBV5-4 and TRBJ1-3): ETGVTQSPTHLIKTRGQQVTLRCSSQSGHNTVSWYQQALGQGPQFIFQYYREEENGRGNFPPRFSGLQFPNYSSELNVNALELDDSALYLCASSIRDRGSGNTIYFGEGSWLTVV.

This chain joins TRBV5-1 and TRBJ1-1; TRBD1 might be the D (5 bases). The CDR3 length is 14 residues. With 0 bases removed from V and 1 base from J, the gap between germline ends came to 7 bases. The germline gives CDR1 SGHRS, CDR2 YFSETQ. CDR3 loop: CASSLEGTNTEAFF. The CDR3 nucleotides are TGCGCCAGCAGCTTGGAGGGGACGAACACTGAAGCTTTCTTT.